These 28 T cell receptor beta chains were sequenced from one sample in a study of T cells expressing NK-cell markers. TCRdb processed the 5' RACE reads again and assigns one entry to each CDR3 protein, with no DNA. The sample holds 350,000 to 400,000 distinct CDR3 sequences. What was sequenced was blood T cells: a sorted CD56 or NKG2C T cell subset, CD4+ or CD8+ T cells, or bulk PBMC T cells (not recorded which). These receptors were collected from a woman between 45 and 60 years old in good health.

The chain combines TRBV6-5 with TRBJ2-1; TCRdb picks TRBD1, but there is no DNA to check that call. Germline V gene sequence: CDR1 MNHEY, CDR2 SVGAGI. This CDR3 is built from 15 residues. CDR3 sequence: CASTSGQGNYNEQFF.

V and J are TRBV10-3 and TRBJ2-7; TCRdb gives TRBD1 as the D gene, but with no DNA this cannot be confirmed. Germline V gene sequence: CDR1 ENHRY, CDR2 SYGVKD. The CDR3 is 16 amino acids. The CDR3 is CAISDLERQGAYEQYF.

V usage is TRBV7-8 and J usage is TRBJ2-7; TCRdb reports TRBD2, a call that lacks DNA to check it against. From germline, CDR1 is SGHVS and CDR2 FQNEAQ. This CDR3 has 14 residues. CDR3 sequence: CASSPGGLNYEQYF.

The chain uses TRBV6-6 and TRBJ2-2. CDR3 length equals 14 residues. Germline V gene data show CDR1 as MNHNY and CDR2 as SVGAGI (reference sequence). CDR3 amino acids: CASSYLDTPGELFF.

The chain is built from TRBV4-1 and TRBJ2-3. The CDR3 extends over 13 amino acids. The V gene's germline CDR1 is MGHRA and CDR2 YSYEKL. CDR3 region: CASSLGARDTQYF.

V is TRBV12-3 or TRBV12-4 and J is TRBJ2-6; TCRdb designates TRBD2, a call that cannot be tested without DNA. This CDR3 comprises 19 residues. The CDR3 protein is CASSRPGLAGTTGANVLTF.

The V and J genes are TRBV9 and TRBJ2-1; TCRdb returns TRBD1, unconfirmable since there is no DNA. The CDR3 spans 15 residues. Germline V gene lookup returns CDR1 SGDLS and CDR2 YYNGEE. The CDR3 here is CASSEPTTGVNEQFF.

The V call is TRBV12-3 or TRBV12-4, the J call TRBJ1-1; without DNA, the TCRdb call of TRBD1 cannot be checked. CDR3 size: 14 residues. CDR3 sequence reads: CASSSDIGLTEAFF.

V is TRBV7-9 and J is TRBJ2-6. CDR1 and CDR2 from the germline V gene are SEHNR and FQNEAQ (reference sequence). The CDR3 totals 13 residues. CDR3 region: CASRREVSNVLTF.

The chain employs TRBV14 and TRBJ1-2. Germline V gene lookup returns CDR1 SGHDN and CDR2 FVKESK. CDR3 length: 14 residues. CDR3 amino acids: CASSQAQGLGGYTF.

V usage is TRBV6-2 or TRBV6-3 and J usage is TRBJ2-2. The length of the CDR3 is 12 residues. The germline CDR1 and CDR2 sequences are MNHEY and SVGEGT. The CDR3 is CASSQGAGELFF.

The CDR3 spells CAIRQDSSYNEQFF. V usage is TRBV10-3 and J usage is TRBJ2-1. Germline values: CDR1 ENHRY, CDR2 SYGVKD. The CDR3 spans 14 residues.

The V gene is TRBV3-1, the J gene TRBJ2-1; TCRdb's D call of TRBD1 is untestable without DNA. The CDR3 covers 15 residues. The germline gives CDR1 LGHDT, CDR2 YNNKEL (reference sequence). The CDR3 region is CASSPGLTPGNEQFF.

The genes are TRBV20-1 and TRBJ1-5. Germline CDR1 and CDR2: DFQATT and SNEGSKA (reference sequence). The CDR3 extends over 14 amino acids. CDR3 sequence: CSARDFQGNQPQHF.

The J gene is TRBJ2-1, the V gene TRBV7-3; TCRdb calls TRBD1, which cannot be checked without DNA. Germline CDR1 and CDR2: SGHTA and FQGTGA. This CDR3 has 11 residues. The CDR3 sequence: CASSDRDQQFF.

V and J are TRBV10-3 and TRBJ2-6. The CDR3 is made up of 17 amino acids. Germline CDR1 reads ENHRY; CDR2 reads SYGVKD. The CDR3 spells CAISVLGSSSGANVLTF.

The chain employs TRBV4-1 and TRBJ1-2; the TRBD1 assignment by TCRdb is unverifiable without DNA. The length of the CDR3 is 13 residues. CDR1 and CDR2 from the germline V gene are MGHRA and YSYEKL. CDR3 sequence reads: CASSQGPHYGYTF.

The V gene is TRBV19, the J gene TRBJ2-3; the D call from TCRdb, TRBD2, cannot be confirmed without DNA. Germline values: CDR1 LNHDA, CDR2 SQIVND (reference sequence). CDR3 length equals 16 residues. CDR3 region: CASSSELAGVTDTQYF.

The rearrangement joins TRBV12-3 or TRBV12-4 to TRBJ1-3. This CDR3 spans 17 amino acids. This chain's CDR3 is CASSSSRRPSSGNTIYF.

The rearrangement links TRBV4-2 to TRBJ1-5; no DNA is available, so the TRBD1 call from TCRdb remains unchecked. Germline V gene data show CDR1 as LGHNA and CDR2 as YNFKEQ. The CDR3 sequence is 13 residues long. The CDR3 protein is CASSQGGLEPQHF.

The chain has TRBV12-5 and TRBJ1-5. CDR3 length equals 16 residues. Per germline, CDR1 LGHNT and CDR2 FRNRAP. The CDR3 protein is CASGLGLTLSNQPQHF.

This chain uses TRBV12-3 or TRBV12-4 with TRBJ2-5; TCRdb picks TRBD2, but there is no DNA to check that call. CDR3 length: 17 amino acids. The CDR3: CASSLMVGGRRIETQYF.

The genes are TRBV29-1 and TRBJ1-1. This CDR3 is built from 12 residues. CDR1 and CDR2 (germline): SQVTM, ANQGSEA. This chain's CDR3 is CSGRGGDTEAFF.

The rearrangement links TRBV5-1 to TRBJ2-5; TCRdb lists TRBD2, though no DNA is available to test this call. Germline V gene data show CDR1 as SGHRS and CDR2 as YFSETQ. This CDR3 contains 15 residues. The CDR3: CASSLGGTREETQYF.

This chain joins TRBV4-1 and TRBJ1-5. The CDR3 is 14 amino acids. Germline V gene data show CDR1 as MGHRA and CDR2 as YSYEKL. The CDR3 spells CASSPVYSNQPQHF.

The chain combines TRBV12-3 or TRBV12-4 with TRBJ1-2. The CDR3 sequence is 14 residues long. The chain's CDR3 is CASSPNLRNYGYTF.

The J gene is TRBJ2-2, the V gene TRBV7-6; the TCRdb D gene call, TRBD1, has no DNA to confirm it. The CDR3 length is 16 residues. Germline V lookup: CDR1 SGHVS, CDR2 FNYEAQ. CDR3 sequence reads: CASSLTGGMNTGELFF.

This chain links TRBV6-5 with TRBJ2-3; TCRdb gives TRBD1 as the D gene, but with no DNA this cannot be confirmed. CDR1 and CDR2 from the germline V gene are MNHEY and SVGAGI. The CDR3 covers 15 residues. CDR3: CASSYKAGRTDTQYF.